The entry below gives a single T cell receptor beta chain sequence along with its context. Its specificity is not known. This record belongs to a study of cytomegalovirus exposure and HLA in healthy donors. Whole-study findings and limits: Presence/absence analyses took donor sequencing depth as roughly uniform.

Trimming pared 9 bases from V and 5 bases from J, leaving 19 bases between. CDR3 length: 14 residues. The germline V gene has CDR1 ENHRY and CDR2 SYGVKD. Primers included in the PCR were 60 Vbeta and 13 Jbeta primers. The table came from immunoSEQ multiplex PCR; TCRdb's copy has only in-frame clones and leaves some out. The data show some 130,000 clones, roughly 80% seen once. This receptor was taken from a young man in good health and CMV-seronegative. The chain combines TRBV10-3 with TRBJ1-2, with TRBD1 as a possible D gene (6 bases). The sequencing input was PBMCs. CDR3 sequence reads: CAMASQTGPYGYTF. For the CDR3, the DNA is TGTGCCATGGCTTCACAGACAGGACCTTATGGCTACACCTTC.